Reported below is one T cell receptor beta chain. The data originate from a study of blood T cell repertoires in COVID-19. Patients in Seattle were enrolled during active infection, then followed longitudinally. In the original processing: Amplification with reference gene primers provided the estimates of nucleated cell counts. The data were produced by immunoSEQ multiplex PCR, yet TCRdb's version contains in-frame clones alone and is incomplete. D and trimming were read from the DNA, whereas the V and J calls and clone size are those reported in that table. Seen here are 250,000 to 350,000 clones, about 81% observed once, and the top ten hold about 1.6%. The sample was peripheral blood. The TCR comes from a human donor with COVID-19, enrolled during active disease. The donor label of this sample is uncertain.

The CDR3, as DNA: TGTGCCAGTAGTATCTTATCAGGGGGCGGCAATCAGCCCCAGCATTTT. As protein: CASSILSGGGNQPQHF. The J gene is TRBJ1-5, the V gene TRBV19; 8 positions match TRBD1. The V gene end was trimmed by 3 bases and the J gene end by 2 bases; junction bases not matched to a gene: 6. The CDR3 is 16 residues long. Germline V gene sequence: CDR1 LNHDA, CDR2 SQIVND (reference sequence).